This T cell receptor (beta chain) was sequenced in a study of blood T cell repertoires in COVID-19. Background on the study: Samples representing acute and convalescent COVID-19 were sourced from the United States, Italy and Spain. In each case, the material was cDNA or gDNA derived from T cells, B-cell-depleted T cells, or PBMCs.

In the source study's methods: Researchers report that nucleated cell counts were estimated from reference gene primer amplification. The method was immunoSEQ multiplex PCR; TCRdb's version includes in-frame clones alone and lacks a portion of them. D and trimming come from the DNA, and the V and J calls and clone size come from that table. The sample lists about 130,000 clones, around nine tenths occurring once. Participants reported their clinical history, and cohort assignment relied on those reports. The CDR3 runs to 13 residues. The V gene's germline CDR1 is SGHRS and CDR2 YFSETQ. J was trimmed by 7 bases and V by 2 bases; bases with no gene match: 2.

The specimen was PBMCs or T cells enriched from blood (not recorded which). This chain connects TRBV5-1 to TRBJ2-2; 7 positions match TRBD2. The sequence was collected from a woman aged 50 to 60 who had recovered from COVID-19. The CDR3 DNA reads TGCGCCAGCAGCTTCCGGGGGGACGGGGAGCTGTTTTTT. Its translation is CASSFRGDGELFF.